This T cell receptor beta chain was identified during a study of post-analysis software for immune sequencing data. About the research overall: Patients with relapsing-remitting, secondary progressive and progressive-relapsing multiple sclerosis courses were all represented. General study results and limits: Patients had higher frequencies than controls of roughly 5 TRBV segments, including TRBV5-6, TRBV5-1 and TRBV20-1. Samples made in the same batch grouped tightly together by F measure.

Researchers reported that TCR beta cDNA libraries carried unique molecular identifiers. A population of roughly 1 to 11 million T cells gave rise to around 480,000 cDNA molecules. TCRdb reprocessed the PCR reads with MiXCR, giving one entry per CDR3 protein. The sample records some 160,000 distinct CDR3 sequences, 35% to 40% being singletons. This clonotype turned up a few times. The antigen remains undetermined. The CDR3 sequence is 12 residues long. Germline V gene sequence: CDR1 SNHLY, CDR2 FYNNEI. V lost 6 bases to trimming and J lost 5 bases, with 10 bases between them. The V and J genes are TRBV2 and TRBJ1-1, with no clear D. The TCR was taken from a girl under 18 with multiple sclerosis. The sequenced sample was blood, obtained after autologous hematopoietic stem cell transplantation. The CDR3, as DNA: TGTGCCAGCAGGGAGACGGGGACTGAAGCTTTCTTT. This sequence encodes CASRETGTEAFF.